This entry describes one T cell receptor beta chain. Its recognized antigen is unknown. The data were taken from a study of diagnostic markers for celiac disease (dated by TCRdb to the early 2020s). The sample was run on an Illumina MiSeq. TCRdb reprocessed the reads, and each CDR3 protein sequence is entered once, without DNA. The table for this sample shows about 3,600 distinct CDR3 sequences. Clones ranked in the top ten supply about 9.8% of the sample. From cysteine to phenylalanine, the CDR3 is 14 amino acids long. The protein alone is recorded here. Taken from the germline V gene, the CDR1 and CDR2 loops are SGHTA and FQGNSA.

The V and J segments used are TRBV7-2 and TRBJ1-4; TCRdb selects TRBD1, and the lack of DNA leaves this call unchecked. Source material: either unsorted cells or a sorted T cell fraction (not recorded which). This TCR derives from a human donor. This table probably holds off-target reads from a library built for another chain. For the CDR3, the sequence is CASSLARGSEKLFF.